Listed below are T cell receptor beta chains from one sample, sequenced in a study of T cell repertoires in cytomegalovirus infection. Their target antigens are unknown. TCRdb processed the reads anew with MiXCR; each CDR3 protein has one entry. The sample has a few hundred thousand distinct CDR3 sequences, around 25% seen once. Sequenced material: cultured PBMCs, taken from culture after CMV antigen stimulation. These receptor sequences come from a human donor in good health (CMV status not recorded). Some clones in this sample may be carry-over from other donors' samples. The CDR3 runs from the conserved cysteine through the conserved F or W. A D gene is named only where the DNA matches it firmly. Clone size is stated in some rows and not others, as once, few, many or a class when expanded.

V gene: TRBV28
D gene: -
clone size: few
J gene: TRBJ1-2
CDR3 protein: CASRPRYRASDGYTF
CDR3 DNA: TGTGCCAGCAGGCCCAGGTACCGGGCCTCCGATGGCTACACCTTC

V gene: TRBV3-1
D gene: -
clone size: -
J gene: TRBJ2-1
CDR3 protein: CASSQVNQNDEQFF
CDR3 DNA: TGTGCCAGCAGCCAAGTAAACCAAAACGATGAGCAGTTCTTC

V gene: TRBV10-3
D gene: TRBD1
clone size: few
J gene: TRBJ1-6
CDR3 protein: CAISDQGGSSPLHF
CDR3 DNA: TGTGCCATCAGTGATCAGGGGGGTAGTTCACCCCTCCACTTT

V gene: TRBV7-2
D gene: TRBD1
clone size: -
J gene: TRBJ2-1
CDR3 protein: CASNQQGNEQFF
CDR3 DNA: TGTGCCAGCAACCAACAGGGGAATGAGCAGTTCTTC

V gene: TRBV24-1
D gene: TRBD2
clone size: few
J gene: TRBJ2-1
CDR3 protein: CATSDPTSGSYEQFF
CDR3 DNA: TGTGCCACCAGTGATCCGACTAGCGGGAGCTATGAGCAGTTCTTC

V gene: TRBV2
D gene: TRBD2
clone size: few
J gene: TRBJ2-7
CDR3 protein: CASSGLAGTAEQYF
CDR3 DNA: TGTGCCAGCAGTGGACTAGCGGGGACTGCCGAGCAGTACTTC

V gene: TRBV7-6
D gene: TRBD2
clone size: few
J gene: TRBJ2-3
CDR3 protein: CASSLLFGRYGTDTQYF
CDR3 DNA: TGTGCCAGCAGCTTATTATTCGGGAGGTACGGCACAGATACGCAGTATTTT

V gene: TRBV7-7
D gene: -
clone size: many
J gene: TRBJ2-1
CDR3 protein: CASSFQVAYEQFF
CDR3 DNA: TGTGCTAGCAGCTTTCAGGTAGCCTATGAGCAGTTCTTC

V gene: TRBV20-1
D gene: -
clone size: -
J gene: TRBJ2-6
CDR3 protein: CSARWGEAGANVLTF
CDR3 DNA: TGCAGTGCTAGGTGGGGGGAGGCTGGGGCCAACGTCCTGACTTTC

V gene: TRBV11-2
D gene: -
clone size: once
J gene: TRBJ1-2
CDR3 protein: CASTRVTGYTF
CDR3 DNA: TGTGCCAGCACCCGGGTAACTGGCTACACCTTC

V gene: TRBV12-3/TRBV12-4
D gene: -
clone size: few
J gene: TRBJ1-1
CDR3 protein: CASGPGGKAFF
CDR3 DNA: TGTGCCAGCGGTCCGGGGGGGAAGGCTTTCTTT

V gene: TRBV25-1
D gene: -
clone size: -
J gene: TRBJ2-3
CDR3 protein: CASRGVGVDTQYF
CDR3 DNA: TGTGCTTCTCGCGGGGTGGGGGTAGATACGCAGTATTTT